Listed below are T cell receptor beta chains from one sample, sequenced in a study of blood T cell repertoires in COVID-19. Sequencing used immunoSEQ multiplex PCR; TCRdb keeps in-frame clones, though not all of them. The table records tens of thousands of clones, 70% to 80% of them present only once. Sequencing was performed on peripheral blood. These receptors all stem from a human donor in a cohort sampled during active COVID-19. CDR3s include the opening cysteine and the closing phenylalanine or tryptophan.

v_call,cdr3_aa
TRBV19,CASRGQNTGELFF
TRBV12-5,CASGFQTGGGNVLTF
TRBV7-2,CASSSQVHSTDTQYF
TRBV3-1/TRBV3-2,CASSPDRGMGSSGNTIYF
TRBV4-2,CASSLRTSGNTGELFF
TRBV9,CASSRLSGRAYNEQFF
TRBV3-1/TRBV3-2,CASSQLDRGRGYEQYF
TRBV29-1,CSGGTGTGNEQYF
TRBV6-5,CASSPSGQQETQYF
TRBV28,CASSTGLAGPSGANVLTF
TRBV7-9,CASSRDRGRSYGYTF
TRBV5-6,CASSPGTDSRGTEAFF
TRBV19,CASKGDPLVPGELFF
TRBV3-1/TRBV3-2,CARRLAGKVTGELFF
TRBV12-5,CASGLGDRGHAFF
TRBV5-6,CASSPRNEKLFF
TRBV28,CASSLQAPNQPQHF
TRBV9,CASSASSGSGETQYF
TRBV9,CASSVIRGKHTF
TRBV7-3,CASGSGRADTQYF
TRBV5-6,CASSWDMVPGNTIYF
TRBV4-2,CASSKSSGSTDTQYF
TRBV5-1,CASSLDTYNEQFF
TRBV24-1,CAIANRDTDLNEQFF
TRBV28,CASSSPGLPGLAERISYEQYF
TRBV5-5,CASSLWAGGGNEQFF
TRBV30,CACIRGEGGYTF
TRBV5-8,CASSLVSGSEAFF
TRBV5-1,CASSAPGGPRSYEQYF
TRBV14,CASSQFSGSSYNEQFF
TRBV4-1,CASSLPTLRIGYTF
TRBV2,CASSDRNTEAFF
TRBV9,CASSVPRDRVYEQYF
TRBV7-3,CASSSDRGPYEQYF
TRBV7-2,CASSRGDRDNEKLFF
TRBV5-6,CASSAVSYEQYF
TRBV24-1,CATSDRRGVETQYF
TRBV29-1,CSVEPAQGIAEAFF
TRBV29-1,CSVAELGGDTQYF
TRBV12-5,CASGLSETQYF
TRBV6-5,CASRAGLNTEAFF
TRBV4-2,CASSQGQANQPQHF
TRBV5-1,CASSRIGTTNTGELFF
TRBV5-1,CASSPDYTYEQYF
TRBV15,CATRELAWAYEQYF
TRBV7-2,CASSYSGVGVGEQYF
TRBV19,CASKLNNEQFF
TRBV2,CASSETSGRKTQYF
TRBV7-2,CASSLAAGKNYEQYF
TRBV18,CASSPQDRVVVQFF
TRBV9,CASSEGQGDIQYF
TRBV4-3,CASSQEGGASTDTQYF
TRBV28,CASSPLGQGGYDTQYF
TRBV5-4,CASIPGLGANYGYTF
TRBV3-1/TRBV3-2,CASSQDLQQGAFF